The clone carrying this T cell receptor beta chain was detected only a few times. The source of around 2 micrograms of genomic DNA for TCR beta libraries was cryopreserved PBMCs. The assay was immunoSEQ multiplex PCR, and TCRdb's table has in-frame clones only and misses some. The repertoire holds some 200,000 clones, with around 70% as singletons. These data belong to a study of cytotoxic CD8 clonotypes in ibrutinib-treated CLL. Across the study: The patients comprised about a dozen relapsed/refractory and more than 14 treatment-naive cases, 17 to 18 IGHV unmutated.

The CDR3 loop spans 13 amino acids. Germline values: CDR1 LNHDA, CDR2 SQIVND (reference sequence). The V end lost 7 bases, the J end lost 7 bases, and 14 bases lay between the germline ends. The chain has TRBV19 and TRBJ1-5, with D possibly matching TRBD1 (5 bases). Material: PBMCs, obtained after 12 months of ibrutinib treatment. This clonotype was sampled from a human donor with chronic lymphocytic leukemia. CDR3 sequence reads: CASKDRAGQPQHF. In DNA, the CDR3 is TGTGCCAGTAAGGATAGGGCAGGGCAGCCCCAGCATTTT.